This entry describes one T cell receptor (beta chain). Antigen: not known. The sample is drawn from a study of cytomegalovirus exposure and HLA in healthy donors. Study context: The same platform as the roughly 630 first-cohort repertoires was used for the 95 to 150 validation repertoires, a later analysis reported. Study results and limitations: Diagnosis of cytomegalovirus status made by the classifier reportedly showed high specificity and sensitivity.

The data were produced by immunoSEQ multiplex PCR, yet TCRdb's version contains in-frame clones alone and is incomplete. The table records fewer than 60,000 clones, 93% of them present only once. The donors were part of the validation cohort, which consisted of about 120 subjects and was separate from the first cohort of around 620 subjects. This sequence was found in a woman between 18 and 29 years old in good health and CMV-seropositive. Sequencing was carried out using PBMCs.

The CDR3 protein is CASSYNTQYF. CDR3 nucleotide sequence: TGTGCCAGCAGTTACAATACGCAGTATTTT. This chain links TRBV2 with TRBJ2-3, with D unresolved. Germline V gene data show CDR1 as SNHLY and CDR2 as FYNNEI. The CDR3 covers 10 residues. Trimming took off 5 bases at V and 7 bases at J, with 4 bases between the two ends.